These T cell receptor beta chains were read from a single sample in a study of cytomegalovirus exposure and HLA in healthy donors. Assay used: immunoSEQ multiplex PCR; TCRdb lists only in-frame clones, some missing. The table shows 220,000 or so clones, with roughly 84% occurring only once. The sequenced sample consisted of PBMCs. Receptors were obtained from a woman aged 25 to 39 in good health and CMV-seropositive. Both conserved end residues are part of each CDR3. The D gene is left open where the match is weak. Part of the rows lack a size; the others show once, few, many or a class for expanded clones.

j_call cdr3_length d_call v_call clone_size cdr3_nt cdr3_aa
TRBJ1-2 13 . TRBV15 few TGTGCCACCAGCAGAGATGTATACTATGGCTACACCTTC CATSRDVYYGYTF
TRBJ2-5 15 . TRBV10-1 . TGCGCCAGCAGTGATGGAGGACCACCCCAAGAGACCCAGTACTTC CASSDGGPPQETQYF
TRBJ1-4 15 . TRBV30 . TGTGCCTTCTCCGGGACGCTTTACGGTAATGAAAAACTGTTTTTT CAFSGTLYGNEKLFF
TRBJ2-1 13 TRBD2 TRBV30 . TGTGCCTGGAGTGGGGCTAGCGGCGAAGGGCAGTTCTTC CAWSGASGEGQFF
TRBJ2-3 14 TRBD2 TRBV27 . TGTGCCAGCTTTAGCGGGGGGTACACAGATACGCAGTATTTT CASFSGGYTDTQYF
TRBJ2-3 15 . TRBV28 . TGTGCCAGCAGGGCACGGGGTGTAGGCACAGATACGCAGTATTTT CASRARGVGTDTQYF
TRBJ2-5 16 TRBD2 TRBV7-3 . TGTGCCAGCAGCTACGGACTAGCGGGAGAACGAGAGACCCAGTACTTC CASSYGLAGERETQYF
TRBJ2-7 15 . TRBV6-5 . TGTGCCAGCAGACCTACAACCACAGGGACCTACGAGCAGTACTTC CASRPTTTGTYEQYF
TRBJ2-7 17 TRBD2 TRBV25-1 . TGTGCCAGCCCTCCGTTGACTAGCGGTCTTTACCTGGGGGAGCAGTACTTC CASPPLTSGLYLGEQYF
TRBJ1-1 16 . TRBV5-1 . TGCGCCAGCAGCTTTAAAACAGGGCAAGGGAGCACTGAAGCTTTCTTT CASSFKTGQGSTEAFF
TRBJ2-7 14 TRBD1 TRBV18 many TGTGCCAGCTCACCGGACAGGGTCGAACACGAGCAGTACTTC CASSPDRVEHEQYF
TRBJ2-3 13 . TRBV7-2 once TGTGCCAGCAGCTTCGGCCCCTCGGATACGCAGTATTTT CASSFGPSDTQYF
TRBJ1-2 14 TRBD1 TRBV30 . TGTGCCTGGAGTGTAAGACAGGGAGAAGTTGGCTACACCTTC CAWSVRQGEVGYTF
TRBJ1-1 13 TRBD1 TRBV18 few TGTGCCAGCTCTCCCGGGACAGCGAATGAAGCTTTCTTT CASSPGTANEAFF
TRBJ1-4 15 . TRBV19 . TGTGCCAGTAGTGTATCGGCTCAAGTAGCGGAAAAACTGTTTTTT CASSVSAQVAEKLFF
TRBJ1-1 16 . TRBV6-5 . TGTGCCAGCAGTTACGGGGTCCGGGGCTTGAACACTGAAGCTTTCTTT CASSYGVRGLNTEAFF
TRBJ2-5 14 . TRBV9 once TGTGCCAGCAGCGTAGTTGGGGGCCAAGAGACCCAGTACTTC CASSVVGGQETQYF
TRBJ2-1 15 TRBD2 TRBV2 . TGTGCCAGCAGTGGTGGCGGGAGGTTTTACAATGAGCAGTTCTTC CASSGGGRFYNEQFF
TRBJ2-2 15 . TRBV27 . TGTGCCAGCAGTTTGGGACGGACGAACACCGGGGAGCTGTTTTTT CASSLGRTNTGELFF
TRBJ2-7 13 . TRBV6-4 . TGTGCCAGCAGTGACTTGGGGCCCTACGAGCAGTACTTC CASSDLGPYEQYF
TRBJ2-7 13 . TRBV6-6 . TGTGCCAGCAGCTTACGGGACGACGACGAGCAGTACTTC CASSLRDDDEQYF
TRBJ2-7 16 . TRBV4-1 . TGCGCCAGCAGCCTTGTTTCCGGGACCTTCACCTACGAGCAGTACTTC CASSLVSGTFTYEQYF
TRBJ2-3 13 . TRBV2 . TGTGTCAGCAGTGCGGGTTGGGTTGATACGCAGTATTTT CVSSAGWVDTQYF
TRBJ2-7 15 TRBD2 TRBV27 . TGTGCCAGCAGTTACAGGACTAGCGGGATTTACGAGCAGTACTTC CASSYRTSGIYEQYF
TRBJ1-4 15 TRBD1 TRBV29-1 . TGCAGCGTCGTGGGCAGGGGGCAAGGCAGTGAAAAACTGTTTTTT CSVVGRGQGSEKLFF
TRBJ2-1 17 . TRBV15 . TGTGCCACCAGCAGAGATCAGAGGCGGACCTTTTCCAATGAGCAGTTCTTC CATSRDQRRTFSNEQFF
TRBJ2-5 11 . TRBV27 . TGTGCCAGCAGTTTATCGGAGACCCAGTACTTC CASSLSETQYF
TRBJ2-5 14 TRBD1 TRBV5-1 . TGCGCCAGCAGCTTGGGAGGGGGCGAAGAGACCCAGTACTTC CASSLGGGEETQYF
TRBJ2-7 15 . TRBV6-5 . TGTGCCAGCAGTACCCAAGCGACAAGGCCCTACGAGCAGTACTTC CASSTQATRPYEQYF
TRBJ2-7 13 TRBD1 TRBV6-5 . TGTGCCAGCGGAACACAGGGGGGTGACGAGCAGTACTTC CASGTQGGDEQYF
TRBJ2-3 16 . TRBV5-4 . TGTGCCAGCAGCTTGGCAATTAACAGGGAGACAGATACGCAGTATTTT CASSLAINRETDTQYF
TRBJ2-7 14 . TRBV5-4 . TGTGCCAGCAGCCCATTACAGGGTCCCTACGAGCAGTACTTC CASSPLQGPYEQYF
TRBJ2-7 15 TRBD2 TRBV7-2 . TGTGCCAGCAGCTTCGGGACTAGCGGTGCCTACGAGCAGTACTTC CASSFGTSGAYEQYF
TRBJ2-1 14 TRBD2 TRBV30 . TGTGCCTGGAGTGAACTAGCGGGGTACAATGAGCAGTTCTTC CAWSELAGYNEQFF
TRBJ1-1 11 . TRBV5-6 few TGTGCCAGCAGCTTGAACACTGAAGCTTTCTTT CASSLNTEAFF
TRBJ1-2 13 . TRBV7-8 few TGTGCCAGCAGCCCCAAAGCAGGATCTCACTACACCTTC CASSPKAGSHYTF
TRBJ2-2 17 . TRBV27 . TGTGCCAGCAGTTTATCGTTTCCCATTATATCCACCGGGGAGCTGTTTTTT CASSLSFPIISTGELFF
TRBJ2-6 16 . TRBV5-4 . TGTGCCAGCAGCCCCGCGGTAGGCACTGGGGCCAACGTCCTGACTTTC CASSPAVGTGANVLTF
TRBJ2-1 16 TRBD2 TRBV5-1 . TGCGCCAGCAAGACGGGTGGCGGGAGGTCCCACAATGAGCAGTTCTTC CASKTGGGRSHNEQFF
TRBJ2-1 15 . TRBV27 once TGTGCCACCTCTTTTTTCACGAGCTCCTACAATGAGCAGTTCTTC CATSFFTSSYNEQFF
TRBJ1-1 16 . TRBV30 . TGTGCCTGGAGTGTAGAGGGTGATACCTTGAACACTGAAGCTTTCTTT CAWSVEGDTLNTEAFF
TRBJ2-2 17 TRBD2 TRBV5-1 many TGCGCCAGCAGCTTGAGGCTAGCGGGAGGGAACACCGGGGAGCTGTTTTTT CASSLRLAGGNTGELFF
TRBJ2-7 15 TRBD1 TRBV19 . TGTGCCAGTAGTATTGCGGCAGGGGGCCCGTACGAGCAGTACTTC CASSIAAGGPYEQYF
TRBJ2-7 13 . TRBV2 once TGTGCCAGCAGTCACGTAGGGGGCTACGAGCAGTACTTC CASSHVGGYEQYF
TRBJ2-2 17 . TRBV5-4 . TGTGCCAGCAGCTTGAGGGTCTCGGGAACGAACACCGGGGAGCTGTTTTTT CASSLRVSGTNTGELFF
TRBJ1-3 13 . TRBV28 . TGTGCCAGCAGTCCAGGAGCGGGAAACACCATATATTTT CASSPGAGNTIYF
TRBJ2-7 15 TRBD1 TRBV25-1 . TGTGCCAGCAGTGATCGGACAGGGGGCTTCGGGGAGCAGTACTTC CASSDRTGGFGEQYF
TRBJ2-5 18 . TRBV13 . TGTGCCAGCAGCCGCACCGAAAAGAGGCGAGTCGTGGAAGAGACCCAGTACTTC CASSRTEKRRVVEETQYF
TRBJ2-1 13 . TRBV30 . TGTGCCTGGAGTGTACTGATCCGAAATGAGCAGTTCTTC CAWSVLIRNEQFF
TRBJ1-2 15 . TRBV30 . TGTGCCTGGAGCGGCGGGCCTCTCCACCTCTATGGCTACACCTTC CAWSGGPLHLYGYTF
TRBJ1-1 16 . TRBV30 . TGTGCCTGGATAAACCCCTGGGACGGCCCGAGGACTGAAGCTTTCTTT CAWINPWDGPRTEAFF
TRBJ1-5 15 TRBD1 TRBV30 . TGTGCCTGGAGTTCCCCCGGACAGGGAAGGGAGCCCCAGCATTTT CAWSSPGQGREPQHF
TRBJ2-2 14 TRBD1 TRBV6-5 . TGTGCCAGCAGTTATACAGGGGGGACCGGGGAGCTGTTTTTT CASSYTGGTGELFF
TRBJ2-4 15 TRBD1 TRBV6-1 . TGTGCCAGCAGAGACAGGGATTATACCAAAAACATTCAGTACTTC CASRDRDYTKNIQYF